Detailed here is one TCR beta chain. Its antigen remains unidentified. The data were obtained in a study of vaccination and CD4 T cells after COVID-19. Background on the study: Convalescent participants consisted of six males and four females, two being Hispanic. Cellular stimulation was performed using overlapping spike peptides derived from SARS-CoV-2, HCoV-NL63, HCoV-OC43 and HCoV-229E.

Indicated treatment: approximately 9-day PBMC culture with coronavirus spike peptide pools or control peptides (ViraFEST assay). On days 3 and 7, half the medium was swapped for fresh IL-2-containing medium. Scientists ran DNA taken from cultured CD4+ T cells through the Oncomine TCR Beta short-read assay for sequencing. TCRdb used MiXCR to reprocess the PCR reads, holding one entry per CDR3 protein. The table includes roughly 9,300 distinct CDR3 sequences, about 23% detected once. This CDR3 has 13 residues. V shed 0 bases and J shed 8 bases, with 6 bases lying between them. Germline lookup yields CDR1 SGHRS and CDR2 YFSETQ.

This chain uses TRBV5-1 with TRBJ1-6; no clear D gene. The receptor was isolated from a human donor who received a COVID-19 vaccine. The sample was CD4+ T cells from blood, cultured in vitro, taken before SARS-CoV-2 vaccination. CDR3 nucleotides: TGCGCCAGCAGCTTGGAAACCGATTCACCCCTCCACTTT. This encodes CASSLETDSPLHF.